The 27 T cell receptor beta chains below come from one sample, sequenced in a study of response to subunit inactivated influenza vaccine. A single record per CDR3 protein comes from TCRdb applying MiXCR to the RT-PCR reads. In the table there are more than 150,000 distinct CDR3 sequences, 7.5% to 10% of which are singletons. Material: non-naive T cells sorted from PBMCs, obtained on the day of vaccination. All receptors derive from a man between 50 and 59 years old who received an inactivated influenza vaccine.

This clonotype was recorded many times. The V gene is TRBV6-2 or TRBV6-3, the J gene TRBJ1-3, with TRBD1 as a possible D gene (6 bases). Trimming pared 4 bases from V and 0 bases from J, leaving 22 bases between. Germline lookup yields CDR1 MNHEY and CDR2 SVGEGT. The CDR3 spans 19 residues. This CDR3 is CASSSFTTWDTYSGNTIYF. In DNA, the CDR3 is TGTGCCAGCAGTTCCTTCACAACATGGGACACCTACTCTGGAAACACCATATATTTT.

Many counts were recorded for this clonotype. This chain links TRBV2 with TRBJ1-2; no clear D gene. Germline-derived CDR1 and CDR2 are SNHLY and FYNNEI. This CDR3 is 11 amino acids long. V was clipped by 7 bases and J by 8 bases, with 11 bases between them. The CDR3 DNA sequence: TGTGCCAGCAACCGGGTTGGGGGCTACACCTTC. This translates into CASNRVGGYTF.

This chain joins TRBV6-2 or TRBV6-3 and TRBJ1-6, with D hard to call. Trimming shortened V by 2 bases and J by 4 bases, and 9 bases separated the two germline ends. From germline, CDR1 is MNHEY and CDR2 SVGEGT. CDR3 length: 15 amino acids. CDR3 amino acids: CASSYHTEYNSPLHF. In DNA, the CDR3 is TGTGCCAGCAGTTACCATACGGAGTATAATTCACCCCTCCACTTT.

This clonotype was counted ten times or more. The chain recombines TRBV7-2 with TRBJ2-1; the match to TRBD2 covers 13 bases. CDR3 length equals 21 residues. Germline lookup yields CDR1 SGHTA and CDR2 FQGNSA. V dropped 4 bases and J dropped 0; count of bases not matched to a gene: 15. DNA of the CDR3: TGTGCCAGCAGCTCCACCCCGGGACTAGCGGGAAGACCTAGCTCCTACAATGAGCAGTTCTTC. Protein sequence: CASSSTPGLAGRPSSYNEQFF.

The chain couples TRBV20-1 to TRBJ2-2, with 12 bases identical to TRBD2. The CDR3 runs 17 residues. Trimming at V came to 5 bases and at J to 6 bases, leaving 13 bases not matched to a gene. The V gene's germline CDR1 is DFQATT and CDR2 SNEGSKA (reference sequence). CDR3 in amino acids: CSARRLAGVGSSGELFF. In DNA, the CDR3 is TGCAGTGCTCGAAGACTAGCGGGAGTGGGGAGTTCCGGGGAGCTGTTTTTT.

At least ten counts were recorded for this clonotype. The rearrangement uses TRBV28 and TRBJ1-3; no clear D gene. The V and J ends lost 8 bases and 3 bases respectively, with 17 bases between them. Germline V gene sequence: CDR1 MDHEN, CDR2 SYDVKM. This CDR3 is built from 15 residues. CDR3 amino acids: CASGPALRLGNTIYF. The CDR3 DNA reads TGTGCCAGCGGCCCGGCCCTTCGCCTTGGAAACACCATATATTTT.

This clonotype was counted a few times. This chain joins TRBV7-2 and TRBJ2-5; 8 nucleotides line up with TRBD1. Germline V lookup: CDR1 SGHTA, CDR2 FQGNSA. This CDR3 is 15 amino acids long. The J segment lost 4 bases and the V segment lost 5 bases, leaving 9 bases of the junction unmatched. The CDR3 sequence is CASSPQGDMVETQYF. The CDR3 region has the DNA TGTGCCAGCAGCCCACAGGGGGATATGGTAGAGACCCAGTACTTC.

The CDR3 is CASRRDASGNYGYTF. As DNA, the CDR3 is TGTGCCAGTAGGAGGGACGCCTCGGGGAACTATGGCTACACCTTC. This chain uses TRBV19 with TRBJ1-2; D is perhaps TRBD1 (5 bases). The length of the CDR3 is 15 residues. V was clipped by 6 bases and J by 2 bases, with 16 bases between them. Germline assignment: CDR1 LNHDA and CDR2 SQIVND (reference sequence).

A note on this clonotype: At one of its ends the junction is not consistent with the germline gene, which may arise from a read error. This chain links TRBV20-1 with TRBJ2-3; 8 positions agree with TRBD1. The CDR3 consists of 15 residues. From germline, CDR1 is DFQATT and CDR2 SNEGSKA (reference sequence). The CDR3 DNA sequence: TGCAGTGCTTCTAGGACAGGGAAAGTTGGAGATATGCAGTATTTT. It encodes CSASRTGKVGDMQYF.

The sample holds a few counts of this clonotype. The chain uses TRBV29-1 and TRBJ1-6; 8 bases map to TRBD1. The CDR3 totals 14 residues. Germline CDR1 reads SQVTM; CDR2 reads ANQGSEA. V lost 7 bases, J lost 10 bases, and 12 bases stayed unmatched. DNA of the CDR3: TGCAGCGCAAGGACGACAGGGGTAGGATCACCCCTCCACTTT. It is translated as CSARTTGVGSPLHF.

This clonotype was recorded a few times. This chain uses TRBV10-1 with TRBJ2-2; 8 bases agree with TRBD1. The CDR3 loop spans 16 amino acids. V trimming: 5 bases; J trimming: 0 bases; junction bases outside the gene matches: 5. CDR1 is WNHNN and CDR2 is SYGVQD in the germline V gene (reference sequence). CDR3 sequence: CASSPGTGSNTGELFF. The CDR3 DNA sequence: TGCGCCAGCAGTCCCGGGACAGGATCGAACACCGGGGAGCTGTTTTTT.

The rearrangement joins TRBV20-1 to TRBJ2-1; D is unclear. In germline, CDR1 is DFQATT, CDR2 SNEGSKA (reference sequence). This CDR3 comprises 12 residues. V lost 6 bases and J 14 bases, leaving 20 bases between the germline ends. CDR3 bases: TGCAGTGCCCGAGAGATGGCTAGGTCTGAGTTCTTC. Amino acids: CSAREMARSEFF.

This clonotype was picked up a small number of times. A much larger clone lies one base from this, so it may be a read error. This chain joins TRBV20-1 and TRBJ2-3, with TRBD2 identical over 9 bases. The CDR3 is 13 residues long. Germline-derived CDR1 and CDR2 are DFQATT and SNEGSKA (reference sequence). V lost 2 bases, J lost 4 bases, and 1 base stayed unmatched. CDR3 sequence (DNA): TGCAGTGCTAGACTAGCGGGACCAGATACGCAGTATTTT. It translates to CSARLAGPDTQYF.

This clonotype was counted ten times or more. The CDR3 sequence is CASSLVAGTRTDTQYF. CDR3 nucleotides: TGCGCCAGCAGCTTGGTAGCGGGGACCCGCACAGATACGCAGTATTTT. This chain links TRBV5-1 with TRBJ2-3, with 8 bases matching TRBD2. V trimming: 0 bases; J trimming: 1 base; junction bases outside the gene matches: 4. In germline, CDR1 is SGHRS, CDR2 YFSETQ. This CDR3 contains 16 residues. Supplemented by reference TRBV5-1 and TRBJ2-3, the full variable domain reads KAGVTQTPRYLIKTRGQQVTLSCSPISGHRSVSWYQQTPGQGLQFLFEYFSETQRNKGNFPGRFSGRQFSNSRSEMNVSTLELGDSALYLCASSLVAGTRTDTQYFGPGTRLTVL.

J is TRBJ2-1 and V is TRBV5-1; TRBD1 or TRBD2 may be the D gene (5 bases each). CDR1 and CDR2 (germline): SGHRS, YFSETQ. The V gene lost 3 bases and the J gene lost 5 bases, with 18 bases spanning the gap. The CDR3 runs to 16 residues. The CDR3 reads CASSSVDGARHNEQFF. CDR3 DNA: TGCGCCAGCAGCTCGGTCGACGGGGCAAGGCACAATGAGCAGTTCTTC.

In this sample, this clonotype turned up a few times. DNA for the CDR3: TGCAGTGCTAGTGCGCGGATCTCGAGCGGGAGTCCCAATGAGCAGTTCTTC. Protein product: CSASARISSGSPNEQFF. The chain is built from TRBV20-1 and TRBJ2-1; 8 bases are a match to TRBD2. Per germline, CDR1 DFQATT and CDR2 SNEGSKA (reference sequence). The CDR3 sequence is 17 residues long. The V and J ends lost 3 bases and 6 bases, in that order; junction bases with no gene match: 16.

Many counts were recorded for this clonotype. The V and J genes are TRBV6-2 or TRBV6-3 and TRBJ2-3; D is unresolved. V was clipped by 2 bases and J by 4 bases, with 7 bases between them. From germline, CDR1 is MNHEY and CDR2 SVGEGT. This CDR3 spans 13 amino acids. The CDR3 DNA reads TGTGCCAGCAGTTACCTAAGAGCAGATACGCAGTATTTT. It yields the protein CASSYLRADTQYF.

This clonotype has a count of ten or more. The chain links TRBV20-1 to TRBJ2-1; TRBD2 agrees at 9 bases. From germline, CDR1 is DFQATT and CDR2 SNEGSKA (reference sequence). The ends lost 3 bases at V and 7 bases at J; junction bases unmatched: 7. The CDR3 is 14 residues long. The DNA of the CDR3 is TGCAGTGCTAGTGGTAGCGGGAGTCTTAATGAGCAGTTCTTC. It translates to CSASGSGSLNEQFF.

This clonotype was recorded a few times. J is TRBJ1-5 and V is TRBV20-1; D possibly corresponds to TRBD1 (6 bases). CDR3 length: 15 residues. CDR1 and CDR2 from the germline V gene are DFQATT and SNEGSKA (reference sequence). V lost 6 bases to trimming and J lost 5 bases, with 20 bases between them. The CDR3 reads CSAAALGTLHQPQHF. The CDR3 nucleotides read TGCAGTGCAGCAGCGTTAGGGACACTCCATCAGCCCCAGCATTTT.

This chain links TRBV18 with TRBJ1-1; D possibly corresponds to TRBD1 (5 bases). V was cut by 1 base and J by 5 bases, with 14 bases left in between. The CDR3 extends over 15 amino acids. CDR1 is KGHSH and CDR2 is LQKENI in the germline V gene. CDR3 coding DNA: TGTGCCAGCTCACCACAGGCAGGGAGTGGGACTGAAGCTTTCTTT. Translating it yields CASSPQAGSGTEAFF. The whole variable domain, remainder taken from reference TRBV18 and TRBJ1-1, is NAGVMQNPRHLVRRRGQEARLRCSPMKGHSHVYWYRQLPEEGLKFMVYLQKENIIDESGMPKERFSAEFPKEGPSILRIQQVVRGDSAAYFCASSPQAGSGTEAFFGQGTRLTVV.

The table lists this clonotype with a few counts. The CDR3 reads CASSYARGPYQETQYF. The CDR3 coding sequence is TGTGCCAGCAGTTATGCCAGGGGGCCGTACCAAGAGACCCAGTACTTC. The rearrangement joins TRBV6-5 to TRBJ2-5; TRBD1 matches 8 bases. The trim removed 3 bases at V and 0 bases at J, leaving 6 bases unmatched. CDR1 is MNHEY, CDR2 SVGAGI, per germline. This CDR3 has 16 amino acids.

This clonotype was counted a few times. The chain links TRBV5-6 to TRBJ2-5; 11 bases line up with TRBD1. From germline, CDR1 is SGHDT and CDR2 YYEEEE. The CDR3 is 16 amino acids. With V trimmed by 3 bases and J by 3 bases, 7 bases remained unmatched. The CDR3 nucleotides are TGTGCCAGCAGCTACGGGACAGGGGGAAGGAAAGAGACCCAGTACTTC. Its protein is CASSYGTGGRKETQYF.

This clonotype was recorded a few times. The CDR3 here is CASSLSAGFTGELFF. DNA for the CDR3: TGTGCCAGCAGCTTGTCCGCAGGGTTCACCGGGGAGCTGTTTTTT. The genes are TRBV5-5 and TRBJ2-2; a weak D match, TRBD1 (5 bases). There are 15 residues in the CDR3. Germline CDR1 reads SGHKS; CDR2 reads YYEKEE (reference sequence). The ends were cut back, 1 base at V and 4 bases at J, with 11 bases in the middle. The full variable domain, with the rest looked up from reference TRBV5-5 and TRBJ2-2, is DAGVTQSPTHLIKTRGQQVTLRCSPISGHKSVSWYQQVLGQGPQFIFQYYEKEERGRGNFPDRFSARQFPNYSSELNVNALLLGDSALYLCASSLSAGFTGELFFGEGSRLTVL.

This clonotype has a handful of counts. The V and J genes are TRBV20-1 and TRBJ2-2, with D possibly TRBD1 on 5 matching bases. The CDR3 extends over 14 amino acids. CDR1 is DFQATT, CDR2 SNEGSKA, per germline (reference sequence). V was trimmed by 1 base and J by 6 bases, leaving 12 bases between them. The CDR3 coding sequence is TGCAGTGCTAGAGTGGGGAAAGGGGCCGGGGAGCTGTTTTTT. It translates to CSARVGKGAGELFF.

This clonotype was detected a few times. This sequence joins TRBV28 and TRBJ1-5; the match to TRBD1 covers 11 bases. With 6 bases clipped from V and 8 bases from J, the junction kept 15 bases outside the gene matches. This CDR3 contains 17 residues. In germline, CDR1 is MDHEN, CDR2 SYDVKM. The CDR3 bases are TGTGCCAGCAGCTATCCCCGGGGACAGGGGGGTGACGAGCCCCAGCATTTT. Its protein is CASSYPRGQGGDEPQHF.

This chain joins TRBV28 and TRBJ2-7; 13 bases line up with TRBD2. V lost 4 bases and J lost 3; bases outside the gene matches: 9. This CDR3 region has 17 residues. The germline V gene encodes CDR1 MDHEN and CDR2 SYDVKM. The chain's CDR3 is CASSSRLAGGLGYEQYF. DNA for the CDR3: TGTGCCAGCAGTTCCAGACTAGCGGGAGGTCTGGGCTACGAGCAGTACTTC.

This clonotype appeared a few times. The rearrangement joins TRBV18 to TRBJ2-2, with D unresolved. The CDR3 runs 20 residues. The V gene's germline CDR1 is KGHSH and CDR2 LQKENI. Trimming cost V 5 bases and J 0 bases, with 25 bases left between them. The CDR3 coding sequence is TGTGCCAGCTCATGGGGAAGACTGGGTACCTCCCGTTCGAACACCGGGGAGCTGTTTTTT. Translated, it gives CASSWGRLGTSRSNTGELFF.